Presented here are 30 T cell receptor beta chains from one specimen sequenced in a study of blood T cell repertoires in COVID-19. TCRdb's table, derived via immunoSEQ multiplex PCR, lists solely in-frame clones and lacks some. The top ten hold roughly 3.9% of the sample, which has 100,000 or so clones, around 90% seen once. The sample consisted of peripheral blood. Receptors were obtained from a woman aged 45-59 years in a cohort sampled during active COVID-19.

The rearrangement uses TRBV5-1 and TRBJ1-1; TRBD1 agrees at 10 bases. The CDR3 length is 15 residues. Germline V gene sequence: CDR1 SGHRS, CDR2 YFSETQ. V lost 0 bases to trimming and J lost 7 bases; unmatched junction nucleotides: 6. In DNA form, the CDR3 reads TGCGCCAGCAGCTTGGTTGACAGGGGGCGAGGTGAAGCTTTCTTT. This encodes CASSLVDRGRGEAFF.

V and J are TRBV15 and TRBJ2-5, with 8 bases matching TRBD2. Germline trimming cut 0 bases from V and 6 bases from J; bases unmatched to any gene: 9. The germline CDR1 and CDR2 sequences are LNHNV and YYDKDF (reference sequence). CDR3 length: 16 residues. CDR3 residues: CATSREGLVGRKTQYF. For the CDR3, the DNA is TGTGCCACCAGCAGAGAGGGACTAGTGGGGAGGAAGACCCAGTACTTC. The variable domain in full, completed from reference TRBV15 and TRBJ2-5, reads DAMVIQNPRYQVTQFGKPVTLSCSQTLNHNVMYWYQQKSSQAPKLLFHYYDKDFNNEADTPDNFQSRRPNTSFCFLDIRSPGLGDTAMYLCATSREGLVGRKTQYFGPGTRLLVL.

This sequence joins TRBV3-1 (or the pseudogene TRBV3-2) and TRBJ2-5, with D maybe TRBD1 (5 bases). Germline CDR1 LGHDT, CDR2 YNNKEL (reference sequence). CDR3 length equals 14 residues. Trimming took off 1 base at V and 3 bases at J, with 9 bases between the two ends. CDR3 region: CASSQGGREETQYF. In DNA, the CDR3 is TGTGCCAGCAGCCAAGGGGGCCGTGAAGAGACCCAGTACTTC.

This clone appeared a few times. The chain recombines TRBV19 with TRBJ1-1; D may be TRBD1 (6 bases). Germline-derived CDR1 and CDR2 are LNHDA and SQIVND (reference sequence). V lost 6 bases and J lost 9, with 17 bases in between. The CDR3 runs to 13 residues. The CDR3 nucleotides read TGTGCCAGTAGACAAATGGACAGCTCGCAAGCTTTCTTT. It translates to CASRQMDSSQAFF. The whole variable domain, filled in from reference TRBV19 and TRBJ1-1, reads DGGITQSPKYLFRKEGQNVTLSCEQNLNHDAMYWYRQDPGQGLRLIYYSQIVNDFQKGDIAEGYSVSREKKESFPLTVTSAQKNPTAFYLCASRQMDSSQAFFGQGTRLTVV.

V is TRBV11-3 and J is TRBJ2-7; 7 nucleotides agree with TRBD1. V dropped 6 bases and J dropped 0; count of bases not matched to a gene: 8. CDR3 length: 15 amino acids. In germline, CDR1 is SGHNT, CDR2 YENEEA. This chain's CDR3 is CASSTEGAVSYEQYF. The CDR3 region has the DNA TGTGCCAGCAGTACTGAGGGGGCCGTCTCCTACGAGCAGTACTTC.

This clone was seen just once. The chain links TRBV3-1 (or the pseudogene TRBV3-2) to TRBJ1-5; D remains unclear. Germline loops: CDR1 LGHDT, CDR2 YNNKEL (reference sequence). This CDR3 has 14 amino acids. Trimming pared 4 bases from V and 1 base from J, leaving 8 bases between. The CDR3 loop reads CASSPRGSNQPQHF. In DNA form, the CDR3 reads TGTGCCAGCAGCCCCCGGGGAAGCAATCAGCCCCAGCATTTT.

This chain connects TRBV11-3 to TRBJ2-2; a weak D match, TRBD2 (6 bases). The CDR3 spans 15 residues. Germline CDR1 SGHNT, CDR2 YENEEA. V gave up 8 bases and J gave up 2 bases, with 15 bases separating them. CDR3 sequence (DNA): TGTGCCAGCCAGTTCCGGGGGACTAACACCGGGGAGCTGTTTTTT. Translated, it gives CASQFRGTNTGELFF.

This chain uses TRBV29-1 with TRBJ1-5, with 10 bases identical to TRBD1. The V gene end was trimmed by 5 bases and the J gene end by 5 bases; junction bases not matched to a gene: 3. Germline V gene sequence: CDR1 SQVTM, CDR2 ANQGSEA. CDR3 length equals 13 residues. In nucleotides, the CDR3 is TGCAGCGTTCTTGGGACAGGGGATCAGCCCCAGCATTTT. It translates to CSVLGTGDQPQHF.

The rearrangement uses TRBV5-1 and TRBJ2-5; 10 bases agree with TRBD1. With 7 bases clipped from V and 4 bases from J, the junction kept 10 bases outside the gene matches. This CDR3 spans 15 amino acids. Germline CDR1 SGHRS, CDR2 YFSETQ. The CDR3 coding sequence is TGCGCCAGCGGCCCATTGACAGGGGGCGCAGAGACCCAGTACTTC. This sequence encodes CASGPLTGGAETQYF. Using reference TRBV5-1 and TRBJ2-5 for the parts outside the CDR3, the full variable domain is KAGVTQTPRYLIKTRGQQVTLSCSPISGHRSVSWYQQTPGQGLQFLFEYFSETQRNKGNFPGRFSGRQFSNSRSEMNVSTLELGDSALYLCASGPLTGGAETQYFGPGTRLLVL.

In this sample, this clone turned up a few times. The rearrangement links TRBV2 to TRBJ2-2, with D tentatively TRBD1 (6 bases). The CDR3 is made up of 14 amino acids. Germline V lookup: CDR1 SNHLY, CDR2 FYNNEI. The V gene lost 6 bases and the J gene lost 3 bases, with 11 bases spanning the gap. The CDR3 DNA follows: TGTGCCAGCAGAACGACAGGATACACCGGGGAGCTGTTTTTT. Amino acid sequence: CASRTTGYTGELFF.

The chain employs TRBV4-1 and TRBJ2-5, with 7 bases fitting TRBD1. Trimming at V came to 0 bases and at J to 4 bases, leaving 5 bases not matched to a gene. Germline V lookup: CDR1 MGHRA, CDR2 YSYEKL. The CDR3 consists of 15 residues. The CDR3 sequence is CASSQDRGLGETQYF. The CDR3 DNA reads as TGCGCCAGCAGCCAAGATAGGGGGCTGGGAGAGACCCAGTACTTC.

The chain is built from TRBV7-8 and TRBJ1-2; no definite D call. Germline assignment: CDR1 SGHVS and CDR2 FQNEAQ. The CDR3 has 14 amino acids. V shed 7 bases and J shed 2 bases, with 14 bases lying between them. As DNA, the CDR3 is TGTGCCAGCACCCACCTTGACATGAACTATGGCTACACCTTC. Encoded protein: CASTHLDMNYGYTF.

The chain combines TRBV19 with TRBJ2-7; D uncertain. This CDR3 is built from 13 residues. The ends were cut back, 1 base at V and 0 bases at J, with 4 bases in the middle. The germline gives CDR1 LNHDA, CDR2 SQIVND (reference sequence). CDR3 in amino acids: CASSIVSSYEQYF. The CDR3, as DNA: TGTGCCAGTAGTATAGTTAGCTCCTACGAGCAGTACTTC.

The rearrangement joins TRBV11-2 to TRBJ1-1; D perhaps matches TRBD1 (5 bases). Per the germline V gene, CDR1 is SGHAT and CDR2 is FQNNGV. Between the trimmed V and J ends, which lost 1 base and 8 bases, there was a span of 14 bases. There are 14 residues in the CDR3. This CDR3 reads CASSLVAGVLEAFF. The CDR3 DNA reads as TGTGCCAGCAGCTTAGTAGCGGGGGTCCTAGAAGCTTTCTTT. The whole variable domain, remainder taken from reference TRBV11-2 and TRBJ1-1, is EAGVAQSPRYKIIEKRQSVAFWCNPISGHATLYWYQQILGQGPKLLIQFQNNGVVDDSQLPKDRFSAERLKGVDSTLKIQPAKLEDSAVYLCASSLVAGVLEAFFGQGTRLTVV.

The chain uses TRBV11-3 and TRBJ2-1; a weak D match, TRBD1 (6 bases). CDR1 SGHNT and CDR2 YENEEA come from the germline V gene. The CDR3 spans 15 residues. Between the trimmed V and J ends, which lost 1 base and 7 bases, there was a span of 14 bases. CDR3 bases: TGTGCCAGCAGCTTAGGAGGGGACATCAGGAATGAGCAGTTCTTC. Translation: CASSLGGDIRNEQFF.

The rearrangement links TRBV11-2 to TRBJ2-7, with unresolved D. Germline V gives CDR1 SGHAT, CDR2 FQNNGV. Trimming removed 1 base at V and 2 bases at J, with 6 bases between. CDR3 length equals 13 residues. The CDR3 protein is CASSLAPAYEQYF. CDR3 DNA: TGTGCCAGCAGCTTAGCTCCAGCCTACGAGCAGTACTTC.

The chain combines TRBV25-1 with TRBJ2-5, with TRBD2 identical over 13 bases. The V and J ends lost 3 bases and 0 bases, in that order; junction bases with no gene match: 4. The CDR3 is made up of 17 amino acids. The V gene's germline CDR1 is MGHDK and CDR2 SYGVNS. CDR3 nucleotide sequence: TGTGCCAGCAGTGATAGGACTAGCGGGAGATACCAAGAGACCCAGTACTTC. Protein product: CASSDRTSGRYQETQYF.

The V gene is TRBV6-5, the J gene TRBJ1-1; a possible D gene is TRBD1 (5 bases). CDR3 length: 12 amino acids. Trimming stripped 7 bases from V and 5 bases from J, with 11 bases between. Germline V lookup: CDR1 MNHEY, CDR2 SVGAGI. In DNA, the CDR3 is TGTGCCAGCACCAACCAGGGAACTGAAGCTTTCTTT. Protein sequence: CASTNQGTEAFF.

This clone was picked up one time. CDR3 sequence reads: CASGDRGNYGYTF. The CDR3 DNA follows: TGTGCCAGTGGGGACAGGGGAAACTATGGCTACACCTTC. The rearrangement uses TRBV6-6 and TRBJ1-2; 10 bases align to TRBD1. V shed 9 bases and J 2 bases; nucleotides not matched to a gene: 3. CDR3 length equals 13 residues. Germline loops: CDR1 MNHNY, CDR2 SVGAGI (reference sequence).

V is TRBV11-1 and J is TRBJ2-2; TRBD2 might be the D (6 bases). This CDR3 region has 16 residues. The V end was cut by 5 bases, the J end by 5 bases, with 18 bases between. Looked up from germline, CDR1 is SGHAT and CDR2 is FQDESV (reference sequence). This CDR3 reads CASSPFLASWTGELFF. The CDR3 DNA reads TGTGCCAGCAGCCCCTTCCTAGCGAGCTGGACCGGGGAGCTGTTTTTT. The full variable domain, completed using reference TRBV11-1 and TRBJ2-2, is EAEVAQSPRYKITEKSQAVAFWCDPISGHATLYWYRQILGQGPELLVQFQDESVVDDSQLPKDRFSAERLKGVDSTLKIQPAELGDSAMYLCASSPFLASWTGELFFGEGSRLTVL.

CDR3: CASSLDVSTDYNQPQHF. CDR3 nucleotides: TGCGCCAGCAGCTTGGATGTGTCCACGGACTACAATCAGCCCCAGCATTTT. The chain recombines TRBV5-1 with TRBJ1-5; D is undetermined. The CDR3 loop spans 17 amino acids. Germline lookup yields CDR1 SGHRS and CDR2 YFSETQ. V dropped 0 bases and J dropped 3 bases, with 16 bases sitting between them.

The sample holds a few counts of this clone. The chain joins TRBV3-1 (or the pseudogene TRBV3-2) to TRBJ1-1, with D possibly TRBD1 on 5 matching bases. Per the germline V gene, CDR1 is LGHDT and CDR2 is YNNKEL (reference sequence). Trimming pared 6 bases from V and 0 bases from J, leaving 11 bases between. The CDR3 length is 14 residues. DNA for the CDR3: TGTGCCAGCAGTAACAGGTTCTTGAACACTGAAGCTTTCTTT. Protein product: CASSNRFLNTEAFF.

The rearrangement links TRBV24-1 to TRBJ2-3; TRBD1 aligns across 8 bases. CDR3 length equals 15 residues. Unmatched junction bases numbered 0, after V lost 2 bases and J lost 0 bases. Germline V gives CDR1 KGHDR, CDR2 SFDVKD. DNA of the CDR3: TGTGCCACCAGTGATTGGACAGGGAGCACAGATACGCAGTATTTT. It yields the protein CATSDWTGSTDTQYF.

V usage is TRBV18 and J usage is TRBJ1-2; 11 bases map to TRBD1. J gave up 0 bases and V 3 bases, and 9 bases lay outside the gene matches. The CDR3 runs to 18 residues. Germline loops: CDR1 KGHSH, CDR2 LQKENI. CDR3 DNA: TGTGCCAGCTCACCCGACCGGGACAGGGGGGCAGCTAACTATGGCTACACCTTC. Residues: CASSPDRDRGAANYGYTF.

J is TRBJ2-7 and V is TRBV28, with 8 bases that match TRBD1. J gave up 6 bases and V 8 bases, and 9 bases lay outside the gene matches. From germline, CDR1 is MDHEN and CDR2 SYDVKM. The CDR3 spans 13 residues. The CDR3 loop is CASGTGGHREQYF. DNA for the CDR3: TGTGCCAGCGGAACAGGGGGTCATCGCGAGCAGTACTTC.

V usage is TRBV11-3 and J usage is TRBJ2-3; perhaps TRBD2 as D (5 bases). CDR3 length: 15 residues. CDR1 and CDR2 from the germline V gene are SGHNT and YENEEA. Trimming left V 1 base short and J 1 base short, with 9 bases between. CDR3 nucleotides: TGTGCCAGCAGCTTAGCCGGAGGTGGCACAGATACGCAGTATTTT. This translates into CASSLAGGGTDTQYF.

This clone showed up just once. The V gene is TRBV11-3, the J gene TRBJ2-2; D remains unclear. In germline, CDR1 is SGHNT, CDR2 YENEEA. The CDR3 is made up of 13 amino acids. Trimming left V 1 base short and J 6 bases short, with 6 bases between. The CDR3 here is CASSLVAAGELFF. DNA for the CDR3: TGTGCCAGCAGCTTAGTTGCGGCCGGGGAGCTGTTTTTT.

CDR3 in DNA: TGTGCCAGCAGCCTACAGGGGGTCAACACTGAAGCTTTCTTT. Translated, it gives CASSLQGVNTEAFF. J is TRBJ1-1 and V is TRBV5-8, with 8 bases that match TRBD1. The V segment lost 4 bases and the J segment 2 bases; nucleotides outside the gene matches: 4. CDR1 and CDR2 from the germline V gene are SGHTS and YDEGEE. The CDR3 runs 14 residues. The variable domain in full, with the rest retrieved from reference TRBV5-8 and TRBJ1-1, is EAGVTQSPTHLIKTRGQQATLRCSPISGHTSVYWYQQALGLGLQFLLWYDEGEERNRGNFPPRFSGRQFPNYSSELNVNALELEDSALYLCASSLQGVNTEAFFGQGTRLTVV.

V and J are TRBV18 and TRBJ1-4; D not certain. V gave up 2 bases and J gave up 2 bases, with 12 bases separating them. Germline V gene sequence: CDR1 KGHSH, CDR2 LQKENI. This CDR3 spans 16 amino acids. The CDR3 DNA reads TGTGCCAGCTCACCAGGCCCCTGGAGCACTAATGAAAAACTGTTTTTT. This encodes CASSPGPWSTNEKLFF. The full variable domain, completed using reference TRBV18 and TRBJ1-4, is NAGVMQNPRHLVRRRGQEARLRCSPMKGHSHVYWYRQLPEEGLKFMVYLQKENIIDESGMPKERFSAEFPKEGPSILRIQQVVRGDSAAYFCASSPGPWSTNEKLFFGSGTQLSVL.

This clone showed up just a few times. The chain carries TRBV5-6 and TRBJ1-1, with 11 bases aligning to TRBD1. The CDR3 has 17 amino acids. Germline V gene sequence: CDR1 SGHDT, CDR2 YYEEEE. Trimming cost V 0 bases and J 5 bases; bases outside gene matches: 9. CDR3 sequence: CASSLGDRGSLWTEAFF. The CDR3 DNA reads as TGTGCCAGCAGCTTGGGGGACAGGGGGTCCTTATGGACTGAAGCTTTCTTT.